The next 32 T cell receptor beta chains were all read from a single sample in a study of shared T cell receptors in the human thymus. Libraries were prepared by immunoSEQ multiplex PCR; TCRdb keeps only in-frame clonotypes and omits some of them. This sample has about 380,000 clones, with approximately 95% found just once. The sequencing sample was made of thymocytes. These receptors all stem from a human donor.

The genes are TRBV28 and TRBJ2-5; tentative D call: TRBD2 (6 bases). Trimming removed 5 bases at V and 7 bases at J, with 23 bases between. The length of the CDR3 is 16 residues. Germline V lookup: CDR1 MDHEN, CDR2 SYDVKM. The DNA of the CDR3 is TGTGCCAGCAGTACATACGGGACTGCCAGGTGGGGGACCCAGTACTTC. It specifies CASSTYGTARWGTQYF.

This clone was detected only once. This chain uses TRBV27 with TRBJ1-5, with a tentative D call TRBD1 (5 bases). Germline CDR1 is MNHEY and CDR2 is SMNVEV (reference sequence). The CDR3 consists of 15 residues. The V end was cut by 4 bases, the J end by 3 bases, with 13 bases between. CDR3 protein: CASSSPGGVNQPQHF. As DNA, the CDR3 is TGTGCCAGCAGTTCCCCGGGGGGGGTCAATCAGCCCCAGCATTTT.

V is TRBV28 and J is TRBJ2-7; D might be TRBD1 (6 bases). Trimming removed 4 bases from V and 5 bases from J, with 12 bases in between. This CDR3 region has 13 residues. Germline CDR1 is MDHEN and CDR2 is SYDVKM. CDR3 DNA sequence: TGTGCCAGCAGTTGGATACAGGGAGACGAGCAGTACTTC. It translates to CASSWIQGDEQYF. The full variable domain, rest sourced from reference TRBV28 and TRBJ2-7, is DVKVTQSSRYLVKRTGEKVFLECVQDMDHENMFWYRQDPGLGLRLIYFSYDVKMKEKGDIPEGYSVSREKKERFSLILESASTNQTSMYLCASSWIQGDEQYFGPGTRLTVT.

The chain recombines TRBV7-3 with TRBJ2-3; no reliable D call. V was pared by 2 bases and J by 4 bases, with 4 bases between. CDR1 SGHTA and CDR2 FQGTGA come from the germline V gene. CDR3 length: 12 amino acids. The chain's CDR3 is CASSLGADTQYF. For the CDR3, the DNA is TGTGCCAGCAGCTTAGGGGCAGATACGCAGTATTTT.

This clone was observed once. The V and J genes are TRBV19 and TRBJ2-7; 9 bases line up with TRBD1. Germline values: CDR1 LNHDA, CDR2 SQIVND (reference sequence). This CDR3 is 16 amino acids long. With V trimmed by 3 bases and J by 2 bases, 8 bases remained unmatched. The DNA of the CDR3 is TGTGCCAGTAGTATCTACTCGGGACAGGGTGCCTACGAGCAGTACTTC. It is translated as CASSIYSGQGAYEQYF.

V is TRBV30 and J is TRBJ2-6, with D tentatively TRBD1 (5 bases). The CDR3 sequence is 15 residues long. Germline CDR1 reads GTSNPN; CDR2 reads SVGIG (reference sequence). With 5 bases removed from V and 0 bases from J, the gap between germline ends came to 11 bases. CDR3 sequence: CAWETGTSGANVLTF. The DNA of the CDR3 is TGTGCCTGGGAAACAGGTACCTCTGGGGCCAACGTCCTGACTTTC.

DNA of the CDR3: TGTGCCAGCAGCCCCATTGGGGACGGGAGGGCCTACGAGCAGTACTTC. Translated, it gives CASSPIGDGRAYEQYF. The chain has TRBV4-2 and TRBJ2-7, with 8 bases that match TRBD2. Germline assignment: CDR1 LGHNA and CDR2 YNFKEQ. The junction had 10 bases not matched to a gene; V was cut back by 4 bases and J by 2 bases. CDR3 length: 16 residues.

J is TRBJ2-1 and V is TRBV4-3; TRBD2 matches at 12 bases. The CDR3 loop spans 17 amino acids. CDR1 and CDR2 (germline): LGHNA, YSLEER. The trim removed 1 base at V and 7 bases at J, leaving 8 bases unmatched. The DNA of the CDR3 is TGCGCCAGCAGCCAAGGGGAGACTAGCGGGAGTATAAATGAGCAGTTCTTC. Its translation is CASSQGETSGSINEQFF.

CDR3 sequence (DNA): TGTGCCAGCAGCCTGGGGGGGACTAGCGGGATCCGGATCCCTCAAGAGACCCAGTACTTC. It translates to CASSLGGTSGIRIPQETQYF. The chain joins TRBV7-7 to TRBJ2-5; 13 bases line up with TRBD2. CDR1 SSHAT and CDR2 FNYEAQ come from the germline V gene (reference sequence). V was clipped by 5 bases and J by 2 bases; unmatched bases: 17. This CDR3 is built from 20 residues. Variable domain in full (rest from reference TRBV7-7 and TRBJ2-5): GAGVSQSPRYKVTKRGQDVTLRCDPISSHATLYWYQQALGQGPEFLTYFNYEAQPDKSGLPSDRFSAERPEGSISTLTIQRTEQRDSAMYRCASSLGGTSGIRIPQETQYFGPGTRLLVL.

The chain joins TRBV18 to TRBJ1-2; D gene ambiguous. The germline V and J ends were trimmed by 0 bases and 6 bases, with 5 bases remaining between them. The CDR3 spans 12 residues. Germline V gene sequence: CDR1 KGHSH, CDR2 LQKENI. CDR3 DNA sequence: TGTGCCAGCTCACCACCAGGGCATGGCTACACCTTC. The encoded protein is CASSPPGHGYTF.

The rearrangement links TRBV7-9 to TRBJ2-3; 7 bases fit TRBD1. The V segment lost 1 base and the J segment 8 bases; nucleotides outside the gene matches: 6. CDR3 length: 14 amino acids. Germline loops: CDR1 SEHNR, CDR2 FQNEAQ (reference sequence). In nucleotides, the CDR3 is TGTGCCAGCAGCTTAGGACAGGGTTTTGGTACGCAGTATTTT. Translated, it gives CASSLGQGFGTQYF.

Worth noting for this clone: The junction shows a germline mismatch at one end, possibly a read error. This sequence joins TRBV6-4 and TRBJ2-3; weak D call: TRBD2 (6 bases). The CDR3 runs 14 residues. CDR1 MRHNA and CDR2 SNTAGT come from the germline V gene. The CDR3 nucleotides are TGTGCCAGCAGCGGGAGCCACCTCACAAATACGCAGTATTTT. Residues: CASSGSHLTNTQYF.

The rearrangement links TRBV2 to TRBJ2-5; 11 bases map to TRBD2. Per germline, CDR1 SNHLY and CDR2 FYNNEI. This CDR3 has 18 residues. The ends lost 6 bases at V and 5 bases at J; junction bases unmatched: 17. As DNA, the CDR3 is TGTGCCAGCAGGGGGACCGGGACTAGCGGTCCTATAAGGGAGACCCAGTACTTC. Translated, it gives CASRGTGTSGPIRETQYF.

CDR3 region: CASSVASGLGTGELFF. CDR3 coding DNA: TGTGCCAGCAGCGTAGCTTCTGGACTAGGCACCGGGGAGCTGTTTTTT. This chain links TRBV9 with TRBJ2-2; 7 bases align to TRBD2. CDR1 is SGDLS and CDR2 is YYNGEE in the germline V gene. The CDR3 consists of 16 residues. V shed 0 bases, J shed 4 bases, and the junction held 6 bases outside the gene matches.

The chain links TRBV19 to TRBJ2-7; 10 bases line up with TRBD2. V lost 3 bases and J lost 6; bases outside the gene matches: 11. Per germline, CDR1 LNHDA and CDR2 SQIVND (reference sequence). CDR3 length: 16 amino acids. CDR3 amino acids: CASSIWASGSQSEQYF. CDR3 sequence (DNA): TGTGCCAGTAGTATCTGGGCTAGCGGGAGCCAGAGCGAGCAGTACTTC.

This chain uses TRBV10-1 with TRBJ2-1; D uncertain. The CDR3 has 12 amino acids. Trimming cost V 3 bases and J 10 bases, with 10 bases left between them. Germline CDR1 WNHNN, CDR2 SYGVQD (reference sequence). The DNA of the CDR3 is TGCGCCAGCAGTGATATTGACTCCGAGCAGTTCTTC. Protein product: CASSDIDSEQFF.

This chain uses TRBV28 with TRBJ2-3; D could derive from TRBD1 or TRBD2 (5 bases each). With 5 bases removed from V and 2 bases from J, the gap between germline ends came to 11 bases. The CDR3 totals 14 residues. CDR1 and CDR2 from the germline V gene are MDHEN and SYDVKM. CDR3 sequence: CASSPGRATDTQYF. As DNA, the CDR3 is TGTGCCAGCAGTCCGGGACGAGCCACAGATACGCAGTATTTT.

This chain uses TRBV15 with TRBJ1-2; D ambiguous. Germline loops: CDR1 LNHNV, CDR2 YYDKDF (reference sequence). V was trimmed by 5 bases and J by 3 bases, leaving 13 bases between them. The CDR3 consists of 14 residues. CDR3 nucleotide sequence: TGTGCCACCAGCCAAGGGCCCCGGGACTATGGCTACACCTTC. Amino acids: CATSQGPRDYGYTF.

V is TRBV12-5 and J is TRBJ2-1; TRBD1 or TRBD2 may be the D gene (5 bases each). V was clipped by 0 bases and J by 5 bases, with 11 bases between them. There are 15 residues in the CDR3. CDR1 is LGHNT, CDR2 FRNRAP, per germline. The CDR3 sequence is CASGLVHEGHNEQFF. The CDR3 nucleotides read TGTGCTAGTGGTTTGGTACACGAGGGACACAATGAGCAGTTCTTC.

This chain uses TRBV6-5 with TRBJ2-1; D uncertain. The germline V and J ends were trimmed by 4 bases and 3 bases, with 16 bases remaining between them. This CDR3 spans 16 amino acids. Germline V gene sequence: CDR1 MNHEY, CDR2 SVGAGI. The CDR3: CASSWRYQTHYNEQFF. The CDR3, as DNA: TGTGCCAGCAGTTGGCGGTACCAAACTCACTACAATGAGCAGTTCTTC.

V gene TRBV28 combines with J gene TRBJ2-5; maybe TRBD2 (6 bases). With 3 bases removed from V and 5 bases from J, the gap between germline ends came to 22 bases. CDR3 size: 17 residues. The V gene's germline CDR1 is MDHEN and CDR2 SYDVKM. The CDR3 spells CASSFSPPTSIRETQYF. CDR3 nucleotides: TGTGCCAGCAGTTTTTCCCCTCCAACTAGCATCCGGGAGACCCAGTACTTC. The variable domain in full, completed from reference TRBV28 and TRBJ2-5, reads DVKVTQSSRYLVKRTGEKVFLECVQDMDHENMFWYRQDPGLGLRLIYFSYDVKMKEKGDIPEGYSVSREKKERFSLILESASTNQTSMYLCASSFSPPTSIRETQYFGPGTRLLVL.

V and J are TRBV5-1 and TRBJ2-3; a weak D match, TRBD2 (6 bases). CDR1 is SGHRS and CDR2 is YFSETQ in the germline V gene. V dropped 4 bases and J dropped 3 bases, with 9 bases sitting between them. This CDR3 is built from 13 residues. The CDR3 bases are TGCGCCAGCAGCCGGGGACTTACAGATACGCAGTATTTT. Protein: CASSRGLTDTQYF.

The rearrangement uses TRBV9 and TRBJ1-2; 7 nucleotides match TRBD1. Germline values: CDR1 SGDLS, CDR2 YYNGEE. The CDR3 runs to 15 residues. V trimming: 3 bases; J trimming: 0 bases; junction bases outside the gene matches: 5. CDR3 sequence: CASSAMGQPNYGYTF. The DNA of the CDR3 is TGTGCCAGCAGCGCCATGGGACAGCCTAACTATGGCTACACCTTC.

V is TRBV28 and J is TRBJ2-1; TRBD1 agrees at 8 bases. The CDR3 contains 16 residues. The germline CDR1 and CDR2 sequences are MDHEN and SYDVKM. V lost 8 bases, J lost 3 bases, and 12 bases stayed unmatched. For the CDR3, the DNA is TGTGCCAGCCCCTTAGAGGACAGGGAAGTCTACAATGAGCAGTTCTTC. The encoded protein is CASPLEDREVYNEQFF.

The CDR3 bases are TGTGCCAGCAGTCCTATGGGTCCGCCCACTGAAGCTTTCTTT. This sequence encodes CASSPMGPPTEAFF. This sequence joins TRBV28 and TRBJ1-1; D not resolved. The CDR3 consists of 14 residues. With 5 bases removed from V and 4 bases from J, the gap between germline ends came to 14 bases. The germline CDR1 and CDR2 sequences are MDHEN and SYDVKM. Full variable domain (outside the CDR3, taken from reference TRBV28 and TRBJ1-1): DVKVTQSSRYLVKRTGEKVFLECVQDMDHENMFWYRQDPGLGLRLIYFSYDVKMKEKGDIPEGYSVSREKKERFSLILESASTNQTSMYLCASSPMGPPTEAFFGQGTRLTVV.

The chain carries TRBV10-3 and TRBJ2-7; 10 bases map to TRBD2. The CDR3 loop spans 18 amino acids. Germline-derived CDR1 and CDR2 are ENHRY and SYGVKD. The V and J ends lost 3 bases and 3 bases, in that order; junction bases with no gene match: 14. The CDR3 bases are TGTGCCATCAGTGAACTCGGGTCTAGCGGGAGAGATGACTACGAGCAGTACTTC. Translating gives CAISELGSSGRDDYEQYF.

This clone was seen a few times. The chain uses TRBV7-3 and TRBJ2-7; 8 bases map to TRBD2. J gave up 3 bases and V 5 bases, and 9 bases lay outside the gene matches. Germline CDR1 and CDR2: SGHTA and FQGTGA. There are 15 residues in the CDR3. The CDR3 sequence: CASSEDDREGYEQYF. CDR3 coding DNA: TGTGCCAGCAGCGAGGACGATCGGGAGGGCTACGAGCAGTACTTC. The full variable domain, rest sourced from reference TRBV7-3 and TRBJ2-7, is GAGVSQTPSNKVTEKGKYVELRCDPISGHTALYWYRQSLGQGPEFLIYFQGTGAADDSGLPNDRFFAVRPEGSVSTLKIQRTERGDSAVYLCASSEDDREGYEQYFGPGTRLTVT.

Here the CDR3 DNA reads TGCGCCAGCAGCCAAGACAAGACAGGGGCCTACGAGCAGTACTTC. It codes for CASSQDKTGAYEQYF. The chain recombines TRBV4-1 with TRBJ2-7; 8 bases match TRBD1. The CDR3 contains 15 residues. CDR1 is MGHRA and CDR2 is YSYEKL in the germline V gene. Trimming took 0 bases from V and 2 from J; bases not matched to a gene: 3.

The CDR3 coding sequence is TGTGCCAGCACCGAGCAGGGGAAGAACACTGAAGCTTTCTTT. Its protein product is CASTEQGKNTEAFF. V and J are TRBV7-9 and TRBJ1-1; D might be TRBD1 (6 bases). Germline V lookup: CDR1 SEHNR, CDR2 FQNEAQ (reference sequence). The CDR3 is 14 residues long. V lost 7 bases and J 1 base, leaving 13 bases between the germline ends.

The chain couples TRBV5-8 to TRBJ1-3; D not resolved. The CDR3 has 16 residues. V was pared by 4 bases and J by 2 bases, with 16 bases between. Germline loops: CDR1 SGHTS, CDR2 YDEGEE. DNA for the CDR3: TGTGCCAGCAGCCCCGCCTCTACAGCCCCTGGAAACACCATATATTTT. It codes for CASSPASTAPGNTIYF.

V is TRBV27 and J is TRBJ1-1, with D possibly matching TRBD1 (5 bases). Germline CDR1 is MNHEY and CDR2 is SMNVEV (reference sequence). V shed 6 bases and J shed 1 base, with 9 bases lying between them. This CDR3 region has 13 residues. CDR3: CASRNRTNTEAFF. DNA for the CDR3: TGTGCCAGCAGAAACAGGACGAACACTGAAGCTTTCTTT.

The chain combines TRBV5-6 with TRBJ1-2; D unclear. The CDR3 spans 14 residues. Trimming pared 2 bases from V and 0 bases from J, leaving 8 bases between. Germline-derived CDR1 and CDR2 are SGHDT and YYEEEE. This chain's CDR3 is CASSLQKPNYGYTF. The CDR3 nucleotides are TGTGCCAGCAGCTTACAGAAACCTAACTATGGCTACACCTTC.